This T cell receptor beta chain was profiled in a study of a mutant IDH1 vaccine in newly diagnosed glioma. Study in general: The patients received vaccinations eight times, in weeks 1, 3, 5, 7, 11, 15, 19 and 23. Males made up about 62% and females roughly 40% of treated patients, whose mean age was approximately 43 years.

Study-wide results and limits: Any relationship between pseudoprogression and changes in top peripheral T cell clonotypes seemed absent. Immune responses induced by vaccination arose in 90% to 95% of the patients.

Produced via immunoSEQ multiplex PCR; TCRdb's table is partial and in-frame only. Of 25,000 to 35,000 clones listed, over 80% are singletons. V lost 6 bases and J lost 5, with 11 bases in between. CDR3 length: 14 amino acids. Germline CDR1 SGHAT, CDR2 FQNNGV. Time point: week 23, last vaccination. A single vaccine dose contained 300 ug of mutant IDH1 20-mer peptide, and topical imiquimod was used with it. By sample fraction, this clone is medium-sized. Its antigen remains unidentified. This receptor was identified in a woman aged 18-29 years with glioma. The chain is built from TRBV11-2 and TRBJ1-6; tentatively, D is TRBD1 (5 bases). Sequencing was performed on PBMCs, taken from a glioma patient whose treatment included an IDH1 peptide vaccine. This chain's CDR3 is CASSRGLNNSPLHF. CDR3 DNA: TGTGCCAGCAGTCGGGGCTTGAATAATTCACCCCTCCACTTT.